The rows below give T cell receptor beta chains drawn from one sample of a study of radiotherapy plus CTLA-4 blockade in lung cancer. The protocol was immunoSEQ multiplex PCR, while the TCRdb copy is restricted to in-frame clones and leaves out a portion. Of about 68,000 clones in the sample, less than 80% were seen once. The source was peripheral blood, collected from a patient treated with radiotherapy plus ipilimumab. Every receptor here comes from a human donor with non-small cell lung cancer who had a complete response to radiotherapy plus ipilimumab. Each CDR3 is given with its conserved first and last residue. D genes are given only for firm matches. Clone size is shown for a subset of rows, as once, few, many or a class of expanded clone.

D	V	size	J	DNA	CDR3
TRBD1	TRBV30	-	TRBJ1-1	TGTGCCTGGAGAGACCACGGACAGGGGAGGACTGAAGCTTTCTTT	CAWRDHGQGRTEAFF
-	TRBV10-3	-	TRBJ2-2	TGTGCCATCAGTGACAGGGAAACGGCCGGGGAGCTGTTTTTT	CAISDRETAGELFF
-	TRBV5-1	few	TRBJ1-5	TGCGCCAGCAGCTTGGGACAGGTGGGTCAGCCCCAGCATTTT	CASSLGQVGQPQHF
-	TRBV27	-	TRBJ2-2	TGTGCCAGCAGTATAGGGGCGGCTGGCGCCGGGGAGCTGTTTTTT	CASSIGAAGAGELFF
TRBD2	TRBV18	-	TRBJ2-1	TGTGCCAGCTTGATGGCGACTAGCGTCTCCTACAATGAGCAGTTCTTC	CASLMATSVSYNEQFF
TRBD1	TRBV5-1	-	TRBJ2-7	TGCGCCAGCAGCCCTCCGGGACAGGGCTACGCAACTTCCTACGAGCAGTACTTC	CASSPPGQGYATSYEQYF
-	TRBV19	-	TRBJ2-5	TGTGCCAGTAGTATAGGGAGAGAGACCCAGTACTTC	CASSIGRETQYF
-	TRBV7-9	-	TRBJ1-1	TGTGCCAGCAGCTTGAGCCGGGAATGGAACACTGAAGCTTTCTTT	CASSLSREWNTEAFF
-	TRBV5-4	-	TRBJ1-2	TGTGCCAGCAGCCCATCAGAAGGCGGTAGATATGGCTACACCTTC	CASSPSEGGRYGYTF
-	TRBV7-2	-	TRBJ2-5	TGTGCCAGCAGCTTAGAGGGCGGGCTGCCCCAAGAGACCCAGTACTTC	CASSLEGGLPQETQYF
-	TRBV14	few	TRBJ1-2	TGTGCCAGCAGCCAAGATTACTGGTCGGGCTATGGCTACACCTTC	CASSQDYWSGYGYTF
-	TRBV16	few	TRBJ1-5	TGTGCCAGCAGTGGAGGTTCCAATCAGCCCCAGCATTTT	CASSGGSNQPQHF
-	TRBV10-1	once	TRBJ1-5	TGCGCCAGCAGTGGGGGGCATAGCAATCAGCCCCAGCATTTT	CASSGGHSNQPQHF
TRBD1	TRBV5-1	-	TRBJ1-3	TGCGCCAGCAGCTTGGCCTCCCCGAGGACAGGGAGTGGAAACACCATATATTTT	CASSLASPRTGSGNTIYF
-	TRBV7-2	-	TRBJ2-5	TGTGCCAGCAGCTTAGAGCTCAGGGGGGGAGAGACCCAGTACTTC	CASSLELRGGETQYF
-	TRBV7-9	-	TRBJ1-4	TGTGCCAGCAGCGAACAGGGCTTTAATGAAAAACTGTTTTTT	CASSEQGFNEKLFF
TRBD2	TRBV18	-	TRBJ2-1	TGTGCCAGCGTCGGCGCTAGCGGGTCCAATGAGCAGTTCTTC	CASVGASGSNEQFF
-	TRBV6-1	-	TRBJ1-6	TGTGCCAGCAGTACCGCAAGCCTCCTCCACTTT	CASSTASLLHF
TRBD1	TRBV7-8	-	TRBJ2-5	TGTGCCAGCAGCCCGGGACAGGGCGACCAAGAGACCCAGTACTTC	CASSPGQGDQETQYF
TRBD1	TRBV4-1	-	TRBJ1-2	TGCGCCAGCAGCCCCAGGGGGCAAGGTTTTAACTATGGCTACACCTTC	CASSPRGQGFNYGYTF
-	TRBV10-3	few	TRBJ1-2	TGTGCCATCAGGAGCCTCCCGGATTCATATGGCTACACCTTC	CAIRSLPDSYGYTF
-	TRBV7-2	few	TRBJ2-5	TGTGCCAGCGCGAACGGGGGAGGGACCCAGTACTTC	CASANGGGTQYF
-	TRBV14	-	TRBJ1-4	TGTGCCAGCAGCCCAGACTTGGGAACCGAAAAACTGTTTTTT	CASSPDLGTEKLFF
-	TRBV4-1	-	TRBJ1-5	TGCGCCAGCAGCCAAATCTCCGGGGGCTGGGCGCCCCAGCATTTT	CASSQISGGWAPQHF
TRBD2	TRBV9	-	TRBJ2-7	TGTGCCAGCAGCGTAGGGGGGATGGGGACTACGAGGGAGCAGTACTTC	CASSVGGMGTTREQYF
-	TRBV30	-	TRBJ1-1	TGTGCCTGTAAAACCGCGGCCAGGATGAACACTGAAGCTTTCTTT	CACKTAARMNTEAFF
-	TRBV30	-	TRBJ1-6	TGTGCCTGGACCCCAAGCTGGGACTCACCCCTCCACTTT	CAWTPSWDSPLHF
TRBD2	TRBV7-2	-	TRBJ2-7	TGTGCCAGCAGCTTATTAGCGGGGGGGCCGAACGAGCAGTACTTC	CASSLLAGGPNEQYF
-	TRBV11-2	-	TRBJ2-1	TGTGCCAGCAGCGTTCAGGGTAGCGGATCCAATGAGCAGTTCTTC	CASSVQGSGSNEQFF
TRBD1	TRBV5-1	-	TRBJ1-2	TGCGCCAGCAGCTCTACAGGGGGCGCGAGCTATGGCTACACCTTC	CASSSTGGASYGYTF
-	TRBV30	once	TRBJ1-6	TGTGCCTGGAACAGGGAGCTCGGATCACCCCTCCACTTT	CAWNRELGSPLHF
-	TRBV18	-	TRBJ2-2	TGTGCCAGCTCTCTAAGACAGGATCCCACCGGGGAGCTGTTTTTT	CASSLRQDPTGELFF
TRBD1	TRBV6-5	-	TRBJ2-1	TGTGCCAGCAGACCTAGACAGGGTACCTACAATGAGCAGTTCTTC	CASRPRQGTYNEQFF
-	TRBV5-4	-	TRBJ2-2	TGTGCCAGCAGCTTGGATGACAACGGGGAGCTGTTTTTT	CASSLDDNGELFF
-	TRBV19	-	TRBJ1-4	TGTGCCAGTAGTATAACGGATATTAATGAAAAACTGTTTTTT	CASSITDINEKLFF
TRBD2	TRBV19	-	TRBJ2-3	TGTGCCAGTAGTTCGTCCGGATACGAAGCGGGAGTCGCCCTCGCAGATACGCAGTATTTT	CASSSSGYEAGVALADTQYF
-	TRBV18	-	TRBJ2-7	TGTGCCAGCTCACCCCAGGTCGGGACACTCACCTACGAGCAGTACTTC	CASSPQVGTLTYEQYF
TRBD2	TRBV18	-	TRBJ2-3	TGTGCCAGCTCACCAGAAGGACTAGGGGCAGATACGCAGTATTTT	CASSPEGLGADTQYF
TRBD1	TRBV5-4	-	TRBJ1-1	TGTGCCAGCAGCTCTTCAGGGGGGGCGCGAGGTACTGAAGCTTTCTTT	CASSSSGGARGTEAFF
-	TRBV21-1	-	TRBJ2-5	TGTGCCAGCAGCAAAGAAGTCAGGATCCAAGAGACCCAGTACTTC	CASSKEVRIQETQYF
-	TRBV19	-	TRBJ1-5	TGTGCCAGTAGTATTGGGGTCAATCAGCCCCAGCATTTT	CASSIGVNQPQHF